The T cell receptor (beta chain) described here comes from a study of OX40 agonist ivuxolimab in advanced cancers. Study at large: Treatment of patients was with ivuxolimab, an agonistic anti-OX40 (CD134) antibody. Males comprised about 84% of the group, whose mean age was about 60 years (range roughly 20 to 85). Antecedent anti-PD-1, anti-PD-L1 or anti-CTLA-4 therapy was permissible, with around 41% having received some. Study-level findings and limits: Low normalized clonal expansion also occurred in some nonresponding patients.

Data came from immunoSEQ multiplex PCR; TCRdb stores just in-frame clones and leaves some out. Counted here are tens of thousands of clones, 84% occurring once; the ten biggest clones make up roughly 1.1%. As regards this clone: The target antigen is unknown.

Per germline, CDR1 GTSNPN and CDR2 SVGIG (reference sequence). Trimming cost V 0 bases and J 1 base, with 12 bases left between them. CDR3 length: 15 amino acids. The J gene is TRBJ1-2, the V gene TRBV30; D is unresolved. This sequence was found in an adult with an advanced solid tumor such as melanoma, head and neck, liver or kidney cancer. Sequencing was performed on CD4+ or CD8+ T cells sorted from blood, taken in a trial of the OX40 agonist ivuxolimab. CDR3 sequence (DNA): TGTGCCTGGAGTGTAGTATTGCGGAATAACTATGGCTACACCTTC. Translating gives CAWSVVLRNNYGYTF.